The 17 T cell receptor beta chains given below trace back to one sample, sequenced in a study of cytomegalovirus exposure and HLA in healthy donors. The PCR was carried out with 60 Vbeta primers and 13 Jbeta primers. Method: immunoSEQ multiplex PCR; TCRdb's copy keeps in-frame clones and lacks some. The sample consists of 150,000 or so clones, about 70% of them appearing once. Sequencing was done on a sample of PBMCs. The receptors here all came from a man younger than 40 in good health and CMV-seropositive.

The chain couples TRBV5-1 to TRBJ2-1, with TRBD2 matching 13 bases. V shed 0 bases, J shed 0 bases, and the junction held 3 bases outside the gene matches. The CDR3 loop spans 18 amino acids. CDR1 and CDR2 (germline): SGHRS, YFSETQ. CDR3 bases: TGCGCCAGCAGCTTGGGACTAGCGGGAGGAAACTCCTACAATGAGCAGTTCTTC. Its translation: CASSLGLAGGNSYNEQFF. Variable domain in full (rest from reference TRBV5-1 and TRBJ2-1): KAGVTQTPRYLIKTRGQQVTLSCSPISGHRSVSWYQQTPGQGLQFLFEYFSETQRNKGNFPGRFSGRQFSNSRSEMNVSTLELGDSALYLCASSLGLAGGNSYNEQFFGPGTRLTVL.

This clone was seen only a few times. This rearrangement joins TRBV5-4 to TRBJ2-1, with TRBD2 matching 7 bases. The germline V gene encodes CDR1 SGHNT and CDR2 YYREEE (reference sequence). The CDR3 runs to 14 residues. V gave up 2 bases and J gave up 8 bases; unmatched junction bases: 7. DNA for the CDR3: TGTGCCAGCAGCTTAGGACTAGATCATCATGAGCAGTTCTTC. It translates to CASSLGLDHHEQFF.

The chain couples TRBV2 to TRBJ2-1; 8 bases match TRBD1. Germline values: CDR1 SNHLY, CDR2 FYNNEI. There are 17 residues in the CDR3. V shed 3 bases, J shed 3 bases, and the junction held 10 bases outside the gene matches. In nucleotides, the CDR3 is TGTGCCAGCAGTGACAGGGGGCAGCTGGCCATCTACAATGAGCAGTTCTTC. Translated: CASSDRGQLAIYNEQFF.

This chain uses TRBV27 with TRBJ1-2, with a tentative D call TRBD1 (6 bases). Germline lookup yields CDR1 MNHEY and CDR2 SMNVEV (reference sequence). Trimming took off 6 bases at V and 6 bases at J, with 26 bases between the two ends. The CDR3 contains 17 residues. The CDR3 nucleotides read TGTGCCAGCAGCCGATTTCCGTCCGGGGGGGCTTGGGATGGCTACACCTTC. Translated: CASSRFPSGGAWDGYTF.

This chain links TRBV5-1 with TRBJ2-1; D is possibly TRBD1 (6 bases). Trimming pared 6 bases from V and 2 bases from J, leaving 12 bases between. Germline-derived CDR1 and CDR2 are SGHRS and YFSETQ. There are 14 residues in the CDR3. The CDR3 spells CASTPGQTYNEQFF. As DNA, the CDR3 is TGCGCCAGCACCCCGGGACAAACCTACAATGAGCAGTTCTTC.

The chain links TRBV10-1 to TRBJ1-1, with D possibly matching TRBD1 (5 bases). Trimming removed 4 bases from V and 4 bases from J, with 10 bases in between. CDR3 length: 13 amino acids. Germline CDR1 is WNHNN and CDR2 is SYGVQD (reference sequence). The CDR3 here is CASSVAGSTEAFF. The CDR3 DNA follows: TGCGCCAGCAGTGTAGCAGGGTCCACTGAAGCTTTCTTT.

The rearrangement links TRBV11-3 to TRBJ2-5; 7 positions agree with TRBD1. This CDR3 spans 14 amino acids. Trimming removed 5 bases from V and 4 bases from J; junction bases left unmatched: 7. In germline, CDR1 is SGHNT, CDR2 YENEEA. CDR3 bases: TGTGCCAGCAGCGGACAGGAGGTGGTAGAGACCCAGTACTTC. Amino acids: CASSGQEVVETQYF.

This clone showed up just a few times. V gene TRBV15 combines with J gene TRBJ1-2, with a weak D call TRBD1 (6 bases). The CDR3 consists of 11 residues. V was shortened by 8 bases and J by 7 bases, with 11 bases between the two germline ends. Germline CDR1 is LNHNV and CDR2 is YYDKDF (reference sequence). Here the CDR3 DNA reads TGTGCCACCTCAGGGGTCAGTGGCTACACCTTC. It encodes CATSGVSGYTF. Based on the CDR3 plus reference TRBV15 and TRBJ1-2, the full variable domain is DAMVIQNPRYQVTQFGKPVTLSCSQTLNHNVMYWYQQKSSQAPKLLFHYYDKDFNNEADTPDNFQSRRPNTSFCFLDIRSPGLGDTAMYLCATSGVSGYTFGSGTRLTVV.

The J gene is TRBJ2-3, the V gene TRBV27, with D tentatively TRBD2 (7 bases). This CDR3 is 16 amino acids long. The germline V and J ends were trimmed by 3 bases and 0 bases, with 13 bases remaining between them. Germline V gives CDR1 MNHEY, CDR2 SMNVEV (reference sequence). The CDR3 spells CASSFLGGASTDTQYF. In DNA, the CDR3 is TGTGCCAGCAGTTTCCTTGGGGGGGCAAGCACAGATACGCAGTATTTT.

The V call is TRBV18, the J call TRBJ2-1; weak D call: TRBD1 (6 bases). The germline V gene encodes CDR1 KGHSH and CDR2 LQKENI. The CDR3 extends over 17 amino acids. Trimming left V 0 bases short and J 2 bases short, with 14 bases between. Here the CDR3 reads CASSPPETGKPYNEQFF. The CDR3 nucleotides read TGTGCCAGCTCACCACCTGAGACAGGCAAACCCTACAATGAGCAGTTCTTC.

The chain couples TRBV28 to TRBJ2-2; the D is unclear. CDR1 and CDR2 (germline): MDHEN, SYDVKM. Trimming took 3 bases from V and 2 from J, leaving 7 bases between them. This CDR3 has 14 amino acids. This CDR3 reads CASSFTSNTGELFF. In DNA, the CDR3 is TGTGCCAGCAGTTTCACAAGTAACACCGGGGAGCTGTTTTTT.

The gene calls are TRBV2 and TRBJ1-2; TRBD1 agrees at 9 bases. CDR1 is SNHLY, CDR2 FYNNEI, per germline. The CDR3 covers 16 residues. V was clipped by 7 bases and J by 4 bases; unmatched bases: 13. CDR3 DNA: TGTGCCAGCAACTTGGACAGGGGCCCCTCGGGCTATGGCTACACCTTC. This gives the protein CASNLDRGPSGYGYTF.

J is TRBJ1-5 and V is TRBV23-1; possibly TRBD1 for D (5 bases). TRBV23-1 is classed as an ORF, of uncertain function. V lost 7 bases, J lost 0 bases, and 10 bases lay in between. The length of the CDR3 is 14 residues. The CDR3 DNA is TGCGCCAGCAACCCAGGGTGTAGCAATCAGCCCCAGCATTTT. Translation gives CASNPGCSNQPQHF.

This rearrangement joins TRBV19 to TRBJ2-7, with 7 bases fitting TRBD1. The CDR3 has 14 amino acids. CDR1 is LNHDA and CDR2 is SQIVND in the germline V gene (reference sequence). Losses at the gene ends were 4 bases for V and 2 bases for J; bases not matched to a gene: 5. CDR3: CASSNRGFTYEQYF. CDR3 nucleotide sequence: TGTGCCAGTAGTAACAGGGGCTTTACCTACGAGCAGTACTTC.

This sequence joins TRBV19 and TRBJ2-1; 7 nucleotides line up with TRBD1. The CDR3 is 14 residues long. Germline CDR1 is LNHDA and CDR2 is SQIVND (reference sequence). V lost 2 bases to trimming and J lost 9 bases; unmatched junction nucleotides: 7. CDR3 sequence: CASSIQTGIGEQFF. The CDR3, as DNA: TGTGCCAGTAGTATACAGACAGGGATTGGTGAGCAGTTCTTC.

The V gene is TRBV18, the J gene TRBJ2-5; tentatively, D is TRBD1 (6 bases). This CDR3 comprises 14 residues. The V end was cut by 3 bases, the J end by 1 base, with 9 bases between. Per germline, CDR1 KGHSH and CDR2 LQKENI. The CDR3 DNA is TGTGCCAGCTCACCGGGGGCAGGCCAAGAGACCCAGTACTTC. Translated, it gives CASSPGAGQETQYF.

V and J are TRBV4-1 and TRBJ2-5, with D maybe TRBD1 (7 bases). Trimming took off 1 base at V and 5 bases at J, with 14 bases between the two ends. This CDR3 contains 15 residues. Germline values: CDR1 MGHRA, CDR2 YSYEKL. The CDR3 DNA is TGCGCCAGCAGCCAAGCCTCCGCAGGGGGGGAGACCCAGTACTTC. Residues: CASSQASAGGETQYF.